This T cell receptor (beta chain) was captured by sequencing in a study of blood T cell repertoires in COVID-19. Repertoires were generated with immunoSEQ multiplex PCR, while TCRdb's copy carries only in-frame clones and drops some. The data contain 350,000 or so clones, around 91% of them singletons. Germline CDR1 and CDR2: SNHLY and FYNNEI. After removal of 6 bases from V and 0 bases from J, the junction contained 13 bases not matched to a gene. The CDR3 is made up of 19 amino acids. The chain links TRBV2 to TRBJ1-6; 8 bases fit TRBD1. This TCR was sampled from a young man with active or convalescent COVID-19. Sequenced material: peripheral blood. The DNA for the CDR3 is TGTGCCAGCAGGGCCGGACAGGGACATGCAGGCTCCTATAATTCACCCCTCCACTTT. This sequence encodes CASRAGQGHAGSYNSPLHF.